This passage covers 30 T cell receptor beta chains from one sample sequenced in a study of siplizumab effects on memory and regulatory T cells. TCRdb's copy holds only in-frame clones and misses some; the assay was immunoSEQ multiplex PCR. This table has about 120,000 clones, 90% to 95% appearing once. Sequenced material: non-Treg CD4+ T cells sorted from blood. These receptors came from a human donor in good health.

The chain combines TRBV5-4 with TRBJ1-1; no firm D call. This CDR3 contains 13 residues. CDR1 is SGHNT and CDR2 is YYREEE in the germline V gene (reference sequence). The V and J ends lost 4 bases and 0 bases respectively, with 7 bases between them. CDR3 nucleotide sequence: TGTGCCAGCAGCGCGCATTTGAACACTGAAGCTTTCTTT. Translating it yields CASSAHLNTEAFF.

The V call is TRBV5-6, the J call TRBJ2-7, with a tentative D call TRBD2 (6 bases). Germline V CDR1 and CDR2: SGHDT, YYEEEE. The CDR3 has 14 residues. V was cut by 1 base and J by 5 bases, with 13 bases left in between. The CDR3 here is CASSLLGGVDEQYF. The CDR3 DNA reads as TGTGCCAGCAGCTTGCTAGGAGGGGTGGACGAGCAGTACTTC.

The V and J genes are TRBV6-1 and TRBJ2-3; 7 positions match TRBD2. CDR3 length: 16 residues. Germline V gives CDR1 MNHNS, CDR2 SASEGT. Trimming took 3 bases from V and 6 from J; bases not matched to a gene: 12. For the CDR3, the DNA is TGTGCCAGCAGTGAGGGCCTAGCGGTTAAACGGGATACGCAGTATTTT. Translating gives CASSEGLAVKRDTQYF.

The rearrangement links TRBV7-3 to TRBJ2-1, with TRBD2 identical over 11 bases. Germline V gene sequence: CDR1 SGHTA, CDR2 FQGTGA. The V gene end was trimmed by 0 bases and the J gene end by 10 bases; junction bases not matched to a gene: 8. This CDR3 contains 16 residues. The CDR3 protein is CASSLTASGRFSEQFF. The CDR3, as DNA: TGTGCCAGCAGCTTAACTGCTAGCGGGAGGTTTAGCGAGCAGTTCTTC.

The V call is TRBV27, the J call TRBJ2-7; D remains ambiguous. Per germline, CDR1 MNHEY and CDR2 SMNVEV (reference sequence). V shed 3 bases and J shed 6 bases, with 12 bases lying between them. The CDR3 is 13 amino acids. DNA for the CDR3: TGTGCCAGCAGTTTTTCCAAGGGTTCCGAGCAGTACTTC. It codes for CASSFSKGSEQYF.

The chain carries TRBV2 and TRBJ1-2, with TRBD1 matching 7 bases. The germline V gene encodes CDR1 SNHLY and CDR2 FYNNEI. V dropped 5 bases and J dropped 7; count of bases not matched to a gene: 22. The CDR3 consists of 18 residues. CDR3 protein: CASSPNRGFSGAYGGYTF. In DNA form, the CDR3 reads TGTGCCAGCAGTCCAAACAGGGGTTTCTCGGGAGCGTATGGTGGCTACACCTTC.

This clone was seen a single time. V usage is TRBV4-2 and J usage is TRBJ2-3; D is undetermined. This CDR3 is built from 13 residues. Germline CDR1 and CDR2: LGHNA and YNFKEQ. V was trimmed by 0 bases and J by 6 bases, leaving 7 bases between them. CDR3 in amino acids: CASSQEIGDTQYF. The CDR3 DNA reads TGTGCCAGCAGCCAAGAAATTGGGGATACGCAGTATTTT.

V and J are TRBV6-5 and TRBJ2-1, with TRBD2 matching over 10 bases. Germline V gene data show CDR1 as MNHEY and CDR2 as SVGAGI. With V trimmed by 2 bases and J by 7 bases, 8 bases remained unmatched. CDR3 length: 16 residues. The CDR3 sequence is CASSYTGTSAQNEQFF. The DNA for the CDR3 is TGTGCCAGCAGTTACACCGGGACTAGCGCCCAGAATGAGCAGTTCTTC.

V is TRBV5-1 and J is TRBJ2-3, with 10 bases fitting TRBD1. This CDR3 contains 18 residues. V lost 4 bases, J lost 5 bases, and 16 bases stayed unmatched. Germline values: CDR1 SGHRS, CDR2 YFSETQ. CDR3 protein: CASSPLFRDRGLGDTQYF. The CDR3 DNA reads TGCGCCAGCAGCCCCCTTTTCCGGGACAGGGGCTTGGGAGATACGCAGTATTTT.

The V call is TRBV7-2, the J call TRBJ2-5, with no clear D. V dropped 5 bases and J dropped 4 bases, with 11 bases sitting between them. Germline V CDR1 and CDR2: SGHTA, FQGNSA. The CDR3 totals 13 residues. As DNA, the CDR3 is TGTGCCAGCAGCATCAAGGCTCGAGAGACCCAGTACTTC. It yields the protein CASSIKARETQYF.

The CDR3 sequence: CASSRVPGQSTDTQYF. The CDR3 coding sequence is TGTGCCAGTAGTAGAGTACCGGGACAGTCAACAGATACGCAGTATTTT. The chain links TRBV19 to TRBJ2-3; 7 bases agree with TRBD1. The CDR3 is made up of 16 amino acids. The J segment lost 3 bases and the V segment lost 4 bases, leaving 10 bases of the junction unmatched. Germline CDR1 LNHDA, CDR2 SQIVND (reference sequence).

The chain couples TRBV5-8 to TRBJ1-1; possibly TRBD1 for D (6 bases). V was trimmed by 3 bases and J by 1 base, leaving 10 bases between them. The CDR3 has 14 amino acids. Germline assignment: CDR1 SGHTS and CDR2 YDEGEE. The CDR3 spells CASSSGTWNTEAFF. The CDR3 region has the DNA TGTGCCAGCAGCTCTGGGACATGGAACACTGAAGCTTTCTTT.

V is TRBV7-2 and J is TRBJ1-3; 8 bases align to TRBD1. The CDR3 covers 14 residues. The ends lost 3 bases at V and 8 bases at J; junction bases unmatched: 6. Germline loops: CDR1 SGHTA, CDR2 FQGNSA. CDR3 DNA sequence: TGTGCCAGCAGCTTTTCAGGGGGCCGTTACACCATATATTTT. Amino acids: CASSFSGGRYTIYF.

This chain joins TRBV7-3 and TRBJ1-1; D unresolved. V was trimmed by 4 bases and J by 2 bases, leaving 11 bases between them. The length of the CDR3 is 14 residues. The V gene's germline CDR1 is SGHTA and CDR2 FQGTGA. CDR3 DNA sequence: TGTGCCAGCAGCTCCCGGGCACAAAACACTGAAGCTTTCTTT. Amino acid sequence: CASSSRAQNTEAFF.

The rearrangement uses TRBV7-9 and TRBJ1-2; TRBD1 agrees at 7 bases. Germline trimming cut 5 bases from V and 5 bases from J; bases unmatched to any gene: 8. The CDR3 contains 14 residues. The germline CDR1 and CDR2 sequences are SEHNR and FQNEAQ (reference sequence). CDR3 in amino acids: CASSPRQGRYGYTF. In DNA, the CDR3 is TGTGCCAGCAGCCCCCGACAGGGAAGGTATGGCTACACCTTC.

The DNA of the CDR3 is TGTGCCAGCAGCCGCCCCGGGACAGGGAAACGGGAGCTGTTTTTT. Protein sequence: CASSRPGTGKRELFF. The V call is TRBV11-2, the J call TRBJ2-2; 9 bases fit TRBD1. Trimming took 5 bases from V and 9 from J; bases not matched to a gene: 10. CDR1 and CDR2 from the germline V gene are SGHAT and FQNNGV. The CDR3 length is 15 residues.

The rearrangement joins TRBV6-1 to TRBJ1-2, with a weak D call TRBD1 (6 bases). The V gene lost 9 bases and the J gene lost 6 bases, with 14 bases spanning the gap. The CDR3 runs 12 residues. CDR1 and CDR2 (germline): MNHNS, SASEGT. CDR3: CASATGRNGYTF. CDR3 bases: TGTGCCAGTGCCACAGGGAGGAATGGCTACACCTTC.

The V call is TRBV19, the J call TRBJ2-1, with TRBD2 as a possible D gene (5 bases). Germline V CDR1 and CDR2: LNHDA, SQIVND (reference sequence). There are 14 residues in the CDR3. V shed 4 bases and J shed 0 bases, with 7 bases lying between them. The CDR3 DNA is TGTGCCAGTAGTACCACTAGCTCCTACAATGAGCAGTTCTTC. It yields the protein CASSTTSSYNEQFF.

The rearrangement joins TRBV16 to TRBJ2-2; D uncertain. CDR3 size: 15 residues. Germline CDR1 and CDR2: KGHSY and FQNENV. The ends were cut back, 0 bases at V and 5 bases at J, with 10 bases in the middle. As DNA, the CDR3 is TGTGCCAGCAGCCAATCTCAGGCTTCTACCGGGGAGCTGTTTTTT. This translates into CASSQSQASTGELFF.

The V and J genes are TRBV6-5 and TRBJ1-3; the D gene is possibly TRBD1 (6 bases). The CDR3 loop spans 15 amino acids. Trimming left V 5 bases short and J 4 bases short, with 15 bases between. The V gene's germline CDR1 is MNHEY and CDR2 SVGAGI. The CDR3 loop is CASSPPGARGNTIYF. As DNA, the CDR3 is TGTGCCAGCAGTCCCCCAGGGGCGCGGGGAAACACCATATATTTT.

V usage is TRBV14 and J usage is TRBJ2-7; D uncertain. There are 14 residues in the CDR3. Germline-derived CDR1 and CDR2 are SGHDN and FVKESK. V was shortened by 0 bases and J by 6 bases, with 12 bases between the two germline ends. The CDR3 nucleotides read TGTGCCAGCAGCCAAGATCAAAGGTTTTTCGAGCAGTACTTC. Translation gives CASSQDQRFFEQYF.

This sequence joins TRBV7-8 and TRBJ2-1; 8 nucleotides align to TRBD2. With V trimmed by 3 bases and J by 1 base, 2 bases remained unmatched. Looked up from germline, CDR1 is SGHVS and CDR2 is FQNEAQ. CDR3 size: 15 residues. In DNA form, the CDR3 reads TGTGCCAGCAGCTTTAGCGGGGAATCCTACAATGAGCAGTTCTTC. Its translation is CASSFSGESYNEQFF.

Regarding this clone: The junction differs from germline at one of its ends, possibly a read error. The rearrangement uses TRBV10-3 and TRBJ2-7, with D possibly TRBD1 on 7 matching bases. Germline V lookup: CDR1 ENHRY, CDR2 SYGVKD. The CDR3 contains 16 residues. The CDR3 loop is CAISQSGGRSIYEQYF. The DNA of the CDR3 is TGTGCCATCAGTCAGTCAGGGGGGCGAAGTATCTACGAGCAGTACTTC.

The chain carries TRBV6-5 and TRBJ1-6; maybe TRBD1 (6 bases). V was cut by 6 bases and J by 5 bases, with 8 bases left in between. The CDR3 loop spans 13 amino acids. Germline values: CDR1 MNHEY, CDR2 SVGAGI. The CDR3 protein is CASRRQDNSPLHF. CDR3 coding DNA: TGTGCCAGCAGAAGACAGGATAATTCACCCCTCCACTTT.

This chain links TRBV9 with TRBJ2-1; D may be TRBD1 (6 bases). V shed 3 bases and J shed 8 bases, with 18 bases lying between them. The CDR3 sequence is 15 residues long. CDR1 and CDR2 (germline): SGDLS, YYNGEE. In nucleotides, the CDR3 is TGTGCCAGCAGCGCCTACCAGGGGTCGGGGTATGAGCAGTTCTTC. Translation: CASSAYQGSGYEQFF.

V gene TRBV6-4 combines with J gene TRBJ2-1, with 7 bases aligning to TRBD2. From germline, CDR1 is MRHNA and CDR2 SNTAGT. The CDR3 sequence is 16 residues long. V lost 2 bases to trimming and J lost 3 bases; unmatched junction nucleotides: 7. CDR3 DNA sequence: TGTGCCAGCAGTGACACCTCTAGCGGATTCTACAATGAGCAGTTCTTC. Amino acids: CASSDTSSGFYNEQFF.

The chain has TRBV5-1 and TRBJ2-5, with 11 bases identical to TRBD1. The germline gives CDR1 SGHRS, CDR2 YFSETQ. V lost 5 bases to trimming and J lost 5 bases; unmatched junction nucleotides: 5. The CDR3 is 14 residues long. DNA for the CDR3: TGCGCCAGCAGTGGACAGGGGGCTAAGGAGACCCAGTACTTC. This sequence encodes CASSGQGAKETQYF. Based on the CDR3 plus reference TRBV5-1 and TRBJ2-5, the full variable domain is KAGVTQTPRYLIKTRGQQVTLSCSPISGHRSVSWYQQTPGQGLQFLFEYFSETQRNKGNFPGRFSGRQFSNSRSEMNVSTLELGDSALYLCASSGQGAKETQYFGPGTRLLVL.

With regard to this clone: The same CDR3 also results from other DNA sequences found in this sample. The CDR3 region has the DNA TGTGCCAGCAGCTTACAGGGTGCAGATACGCAGTATTTT. Amino acid sequence: CASSLQGADTQYF. The V gene is TRBV5-4, the J gene TRBJ2-3, with a possible D match to TRBD1 (6 bases). CDR1 and CDR2 from the germline V gene are SGHNT and YYREEE (reference sequence). V gave up 2 bases and J gave up 4 bases, with 8 bases separating them. This CDR3 is 13 amino acids long.

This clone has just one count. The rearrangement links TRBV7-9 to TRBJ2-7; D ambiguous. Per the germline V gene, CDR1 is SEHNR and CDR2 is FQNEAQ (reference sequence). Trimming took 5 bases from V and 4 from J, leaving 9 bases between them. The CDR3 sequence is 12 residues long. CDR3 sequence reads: CASSPNGYEQYF. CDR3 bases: TGTGCCAGCAGCCCGAACGGGTACGAGCAGTACTTC.

In DNA form, the CDR3 reads TGTGCCAGCAGTGGGACTAGCGGGAGCACCGGGGAGCTGTTTTTT. This translates into CASSGTSGSTGELFF. The gene calls are TRBV2 and TRBJ2-2, with TRBD2 matching 13 bases. V lost 4 bases and J lost 4; bases outside the gene matches: 0. CDR1 and CDR2 (germline): SNHLY, FYNNEI. The CDR3 runs to 15 residues.